This T cell receptor (beta chain) was recorded in a study of cytomegalovirus exposure and HLA in healthy donors. The PCR ran on 60 Vbeta and 13 Jbeta primers. Assay used: immunoSEQ multiplex PCR; TCRdb lists only in-frame clones, some missing. Of 100,000 to 150,000 clones in the sample, 8% to 11% were seen once. V dropped 3 bases and J dropped 5 bases, with 11 bases sitting between them. CDR3 length: 13 amino acids. The germline V gene has CDR1 LNHDA and CDR2 SQIVND (reference sequence). The chain recombines TRBV19 with TRBJ2-7, with D unresolved. The receptor comes from a woman between 18 and 29 years old in good health and CMV-seropositive. Sequenced sample: PBMCs. The CDR3 here is CASSITIGDEQYF. CDR3 in DNA: TGTGCCAGTAGTATTACCATAGGAGACGAGCAGTACTTC.